The source of this T cell receptor beta chain is a study of blood T cells in healthy people across ages. Overall study results and limits: Fewer expanded clones and more diversity marked long-lived versus aged donors. With naive T cell percentage, TCR beta diversity showed a strong correlation.

A second about 7 to 11 cycle PCR used barcoded and J-beta primers. A single record per CDR3 protein comes from TCRdb applying MiXCR to the 5' RACE reads. The table records more than 450,000 distinct CDR3 sequences, over 25% of them present only once. Turning to this clonotype: Its cognate antigen is unknown.

This CDR3 contains 14 residues. From germline, CDR1 is KGHSH and CDR2 LQKENI. These data were likewise used in another study, on T cells of mothers and their children. That work adds: Extraction yielded RNA that went, in full, into cDNA synthesis at approximately 1.5 ug per 15 ul. Added by the second PCR's M1S primer were sample barcodes and 2-4 random nucleotides.

Sequenced input: blood. This TCR derives from a boy aged 2 to 10 in good health. This chain connects TRBV18 to TRBJ2-5, with 12 nucleotides matching TRBD2. Near its end, the DNA agrees better with TRBJ2-7, so the J call may be wrong. Written as DNA, the CDR3 is TGTGCCAGCTCATCAGGACTAGCGGGGAGCGAGCAGTACTTC. As protein: CASSSGLAGSEQYF.